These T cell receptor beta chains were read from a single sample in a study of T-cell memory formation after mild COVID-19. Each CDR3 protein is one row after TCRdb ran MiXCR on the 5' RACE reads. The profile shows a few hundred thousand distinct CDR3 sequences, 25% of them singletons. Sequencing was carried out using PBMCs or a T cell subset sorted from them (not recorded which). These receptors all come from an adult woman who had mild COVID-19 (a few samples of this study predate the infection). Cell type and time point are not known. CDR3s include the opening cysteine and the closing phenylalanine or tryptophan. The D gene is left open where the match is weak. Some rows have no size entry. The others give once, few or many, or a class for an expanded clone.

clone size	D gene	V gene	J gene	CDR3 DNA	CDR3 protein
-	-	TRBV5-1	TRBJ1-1	TGCGCCAGCAGCAAGGGACAGAACACTGAAGCTTTCTTT	CASSKGQNTEAFF
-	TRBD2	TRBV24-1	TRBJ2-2	TGTGCCACCAGTGATTTTAGGCCGGGACTAGCGGGAGGCAACACCGGGGAGCTGTTTTTT	CATSDFRPGLAGGNTGELFF
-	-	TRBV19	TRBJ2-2	TGTGCCAGTAGTATTGGTGTTACCGGGGAGCTGTTTTTT	CASSIGVTGELFF
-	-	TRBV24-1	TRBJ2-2	TGTGCCACCAGTGATCAGGCTATTAGAACCGGGGAGCTGTTTTTT	CATSDQAIRTGELFF
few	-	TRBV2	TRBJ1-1	TGTGCCAGCAGTGAATCTCCGGGACACATTCACACTGAAGCTTTCTTT	CASSESPGHIHTEAFF
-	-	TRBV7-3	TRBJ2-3	TGTGCCAGCAGCCCCTCCAAGGGGCGGACAGATACGCAGTATTTT	CASSPSKGRTDTQYF
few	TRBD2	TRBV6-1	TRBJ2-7	TGTGCCAGCAGTGACAGACTAGCGGGAGTGGAAAGCCCGCCCTACGAGCAGTACTTC	CASSDRLAGVESPPYEQYF
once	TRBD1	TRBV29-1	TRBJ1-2	TGCAGCGTTGGTAAAGGGGGCACGGACTATGGCTACACCTTC	CSVGKGGTDYGYTF
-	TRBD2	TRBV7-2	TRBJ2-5	TGTGCCAGCATCCATTCACTAGCGGGAGGAGGAGGGACCCAGTACTTC	CASIHSLAGGGGTQYF
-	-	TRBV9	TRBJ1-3	TGTGCCAGCAGCGTAGGGATCGGGAACTCTGGAAACACCATATATTTT	CASSVGIGNSGNTIYF
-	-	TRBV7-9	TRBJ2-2	TGTGCCAGCAGCACCCGCCGACTTGCCACCGGGGAGCTGTTTTTT	CASSTRRLATGELFF
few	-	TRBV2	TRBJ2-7	TGTGCCAGCAGTACGACAGCTTCCTACGAGCAGTACTTC	CASSTTASYEQYF
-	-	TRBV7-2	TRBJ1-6	TGTGCCAGCAGCTTAAGGGGTAGTTATTCACCCCTCCACTTT	CASSLRGSYSPLHF
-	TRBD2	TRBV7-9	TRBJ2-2	TGTGCCAGCAGCGGAGCCACCGGGGCTCTCTCTAGGACTAGCGGGAACACCGGGGAGCTGTTTTTT	CASSGATGALSRTSGNTGELFF
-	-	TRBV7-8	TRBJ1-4	TGTGCCAGCAGCTTAGGGGCCGGGAATGAAAAACTGTTTTTT	CASSLGAGNEKLFF
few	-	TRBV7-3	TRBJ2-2	TGTGCCAGCAGCTTAACACACGCCGAAGCACGCACCGGGGAGCTGTTTTTT	CASSLTHAEARTGELFF
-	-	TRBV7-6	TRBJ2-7	TGTGCCAGCAGCTTAGAGGTGGATTCCTACGAGCAGTACTTC	CASSLEVDSYEQYF
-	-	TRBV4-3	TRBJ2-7	TGCGCCAGCAGCCAAGATTCCGGGGTTTTCGAGCAGTACTTC	CASSQDSGVFEQYF
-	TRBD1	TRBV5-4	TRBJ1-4	TGTGCCAGCAGTACCGGGACAGACAATGAAAAACTGTTTTTT	CASSTGTDNEKLFF
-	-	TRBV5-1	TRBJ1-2	TGCGCCAGCAGCTCCGACAGGATGGGCTATGGCTACACCTTC	CASSSDRMGYGYTF
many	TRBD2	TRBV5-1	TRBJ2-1	TGCGCCAGCAGCCCCCGACTAGCGGGCTCCTACAATGAGCAGTTCTTC	CASSPRLAGSYNEQFF
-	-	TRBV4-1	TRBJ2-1	TGCGCCAGCAGCAGGGGGGCCCTGGACAATGAGCAGTTCTTC	CASSRGALDNEQFF
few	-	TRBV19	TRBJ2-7	TGTGCCAGTAGTATTGGCCCGGCGGTCGAGCAGTACTTC	CASSIGPAVEQYF
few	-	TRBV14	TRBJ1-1	TGTGCCAGCAGCCGGGACTGGGGAGACACTGAAGCTTTCTTT	CASSRDWGDTEAFF
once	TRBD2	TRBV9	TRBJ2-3	TGTGCCAGCGATGGGATCGGGAGGGAGGTTTTT	CASDGIGREVF
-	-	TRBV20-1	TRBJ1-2	TGCAGTGCCGGAGGGCACTATGGCTACACCTTC	CSAGGHYGYTF